This TCR beta chain stems from a study of blood T cell repertoires in COVID-19. In the study overall: Cohort 3 recovery required two negative PCRs, clearance, or symptom resolution.

Source study methods: By means of reference gene primer amplification, nucleated cell counts were estimated. The method was immunoSEQ multiplex PCR; TCRdb's version includes in-frame clones alone and lacks a portion of them. That table furnishes V, J and clone size, whereas the DNA furnished D and trimming. This table has 250,000 to 300,000 clones, 88% appearing once. Donors were grouped by their self-reported clinical history. V was shortened by 0 bases and J by 2 bases, with 9 bases between the two germline ends. The germline V gene has CDR1 LNHDA and CDR2 SQIVND (reference sequence). The CDR3 is made up of 15 amino acids.

The V gene is TRBV19, the J gene TRBJ2-3; D is uncertain. This TCR was sampled from a woman aged 60 to 75 in a cohort exposed to, infected with or recovered from COVID-19 (not recorded which). The sample taken for sequencing was PBMCs or T cells enriched from blood (not recorded which). This chain's CDR3 is CASSIDLVPTDTQYF. The CDR3 region has the DNA TGTGCCAGTAGTATAGATCTAGTACCCACAGATACGCAGTATTTT.